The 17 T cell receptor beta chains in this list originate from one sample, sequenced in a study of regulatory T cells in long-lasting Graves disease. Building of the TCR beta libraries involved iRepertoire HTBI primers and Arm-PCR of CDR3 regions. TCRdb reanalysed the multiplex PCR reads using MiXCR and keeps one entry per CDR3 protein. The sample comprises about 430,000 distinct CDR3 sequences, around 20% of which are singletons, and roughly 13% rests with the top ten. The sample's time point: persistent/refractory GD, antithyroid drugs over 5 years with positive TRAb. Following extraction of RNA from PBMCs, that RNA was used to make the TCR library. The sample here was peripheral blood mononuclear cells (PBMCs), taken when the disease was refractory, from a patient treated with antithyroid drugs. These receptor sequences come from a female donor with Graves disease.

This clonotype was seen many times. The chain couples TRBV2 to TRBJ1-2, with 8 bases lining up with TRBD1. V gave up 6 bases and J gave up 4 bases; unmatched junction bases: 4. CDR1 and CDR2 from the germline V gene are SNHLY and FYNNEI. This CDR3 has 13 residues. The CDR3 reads CASSLTGGYGYTF. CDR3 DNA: TGTGCCAGCAGCTTAACAGGGGGCTATGGCTACACCTTC. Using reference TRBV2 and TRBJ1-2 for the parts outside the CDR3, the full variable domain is EPEVTQTPSHQVTQMGQEVILRCVPISNHLYFYWYRQILGQKVEFLVSFYNNEISEKSEIFDDQFSVERPDGSNFTLKIRSTKLEDSAMYFCASSLTGGYGYTFGSGTRLTVV.

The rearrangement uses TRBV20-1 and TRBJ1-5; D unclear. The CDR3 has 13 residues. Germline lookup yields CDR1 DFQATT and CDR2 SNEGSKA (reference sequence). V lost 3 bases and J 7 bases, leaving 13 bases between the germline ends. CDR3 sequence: CSASRALGQPQHF. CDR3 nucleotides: TGCAGTGCTAGTAGGGCCCTTGGGCAGCCCCAGCATTTT.

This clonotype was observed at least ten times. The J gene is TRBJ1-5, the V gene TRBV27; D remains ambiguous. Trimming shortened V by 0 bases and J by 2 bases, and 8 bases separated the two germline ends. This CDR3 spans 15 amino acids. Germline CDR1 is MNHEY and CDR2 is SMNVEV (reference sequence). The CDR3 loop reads CASSLSSQGNQPQHF. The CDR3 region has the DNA TGTGCCAGCAGTTTATCGTCGCAGGGCAATCAGCCCCAGCATTTT.

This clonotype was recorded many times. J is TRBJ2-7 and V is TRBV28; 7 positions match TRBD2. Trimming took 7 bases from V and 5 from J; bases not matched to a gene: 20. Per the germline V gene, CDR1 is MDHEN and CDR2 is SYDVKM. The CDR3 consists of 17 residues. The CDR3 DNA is TGTGCCAGCAACTCCCCCGCGACGGGGGGAGTTCCGGACGAGCAGTACTTC. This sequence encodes CASNSPATGGVPDEQYF.

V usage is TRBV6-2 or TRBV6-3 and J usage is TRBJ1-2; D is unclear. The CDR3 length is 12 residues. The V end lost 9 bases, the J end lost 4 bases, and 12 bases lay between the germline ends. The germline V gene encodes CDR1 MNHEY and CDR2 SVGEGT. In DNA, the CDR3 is TGTGCCAGGAAAGGGAGGGTCTATGGCTACACCTTC. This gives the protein CARKGRVYGYTF.

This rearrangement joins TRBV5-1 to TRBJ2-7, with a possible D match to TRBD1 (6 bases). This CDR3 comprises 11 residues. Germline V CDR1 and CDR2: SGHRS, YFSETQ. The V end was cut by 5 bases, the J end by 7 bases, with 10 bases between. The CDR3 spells CASRQGEEQYF. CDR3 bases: TGCGCCAGCAGACAGGGTGAAGAGCAGTACTTC.

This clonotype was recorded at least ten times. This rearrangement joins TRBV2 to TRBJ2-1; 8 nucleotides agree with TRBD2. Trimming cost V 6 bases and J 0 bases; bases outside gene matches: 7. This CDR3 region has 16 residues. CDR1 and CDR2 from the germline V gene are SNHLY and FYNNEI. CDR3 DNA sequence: TGTGCCAGCAGGGGCCTCAGCGGGAGCTCCTACAATGAGCAGTTCTTC. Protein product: CASRGLSGSSYNEQFF.

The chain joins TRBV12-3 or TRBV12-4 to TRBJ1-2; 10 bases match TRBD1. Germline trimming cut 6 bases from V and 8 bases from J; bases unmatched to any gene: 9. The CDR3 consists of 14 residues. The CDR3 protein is CASSHRQGARGYTF. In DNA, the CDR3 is TGTGCCAGCAGCCATAGACAGGGGGCTCGGGGCTACACCTTC.

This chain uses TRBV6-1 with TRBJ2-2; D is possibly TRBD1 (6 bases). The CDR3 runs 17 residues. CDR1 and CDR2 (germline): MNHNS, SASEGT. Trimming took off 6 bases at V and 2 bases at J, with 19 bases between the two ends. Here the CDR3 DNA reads TGTGCCAGCAGAGATGCGACAGGAGCAATTAACACCGGGGAGCTGTTTTTT. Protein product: CASRDATGAINTGELFF.

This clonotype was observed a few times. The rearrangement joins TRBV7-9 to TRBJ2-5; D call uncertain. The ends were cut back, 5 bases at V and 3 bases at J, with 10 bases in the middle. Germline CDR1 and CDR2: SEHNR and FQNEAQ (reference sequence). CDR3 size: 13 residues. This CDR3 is CASSPLSEETQYF. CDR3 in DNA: TGTGCCAGCAGCCCTTTGTCAGAAGAGACCCAGTACTTC. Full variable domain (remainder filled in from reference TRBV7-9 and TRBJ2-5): DTGVSQNPRHKITKRGQNVTFRCDPISEHNRLYWYRQTLGQGPEFLTYFQNEAQLEKSRLLSDRFSAERPKGSFSTLEIQRTEQGDSAMYLCASSPLSEETQYFGPGTRLLVL.

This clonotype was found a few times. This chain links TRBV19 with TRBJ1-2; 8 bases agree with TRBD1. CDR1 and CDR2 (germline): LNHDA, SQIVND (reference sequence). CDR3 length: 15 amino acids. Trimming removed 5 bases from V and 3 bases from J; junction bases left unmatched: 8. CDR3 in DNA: TGTGCCAGTAGTCCCACCCGACAGGGGCACTATGGCTACACCTTC. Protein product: CASSPTRQGHYGYTF.

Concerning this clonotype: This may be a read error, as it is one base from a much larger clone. CDR3 loop: CASGPQGQGIHEQYF. CDR3 nucleotide sequence: TGTGCCAGCGGCCCCCAGGGACAGGGCATACACGAGCAGTACTTC. This sequence joins TRBV7-2 and TRBJ2-7, with 9 bases matching TRBD1. The junction had 13 bases not matched to a gene; V was cut back by 8 bases and J by 5 bases. The V gene's germline CDR1 is SGHTA and CDR2 FQGNSA. The CDR3 extends over 15 amino acids.

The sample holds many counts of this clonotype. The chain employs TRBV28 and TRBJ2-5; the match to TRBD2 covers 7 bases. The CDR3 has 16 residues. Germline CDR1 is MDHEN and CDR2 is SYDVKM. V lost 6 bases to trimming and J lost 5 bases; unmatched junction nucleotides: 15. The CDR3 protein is CASSPYGEGGIETQYF. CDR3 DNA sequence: TGTGCCAGCAGCCCCTACGGGGAGGGCGGGATTGAGACCCAGTACTTC.

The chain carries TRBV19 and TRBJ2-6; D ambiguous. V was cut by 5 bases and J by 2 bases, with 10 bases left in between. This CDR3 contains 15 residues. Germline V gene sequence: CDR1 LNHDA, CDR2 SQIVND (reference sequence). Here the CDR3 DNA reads TGTGCCAGTAGTCAAACTCAGGCTGGGGCCAACGTCCTGACTTTC. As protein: CASSQTQAGANVLTF. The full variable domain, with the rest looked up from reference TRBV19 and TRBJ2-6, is DGGITQSPKYLFRKEGQNVTLSCEQNLNHDAMYWYRQDPGQGLRLIYYSQIVNDFQKGDIAEGYSVSREKKESFPLTVTSAQKNPTAFYLCASSQTQAGANVLTFGAGSRLTVL.

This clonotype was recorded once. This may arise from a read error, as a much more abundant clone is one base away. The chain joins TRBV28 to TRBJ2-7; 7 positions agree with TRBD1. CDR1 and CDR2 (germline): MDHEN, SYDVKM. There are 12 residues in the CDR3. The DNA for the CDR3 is TGTGCCACCTTGGACAGGACCTACGAGCGGTACTTC. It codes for CATLDRTYERYF.

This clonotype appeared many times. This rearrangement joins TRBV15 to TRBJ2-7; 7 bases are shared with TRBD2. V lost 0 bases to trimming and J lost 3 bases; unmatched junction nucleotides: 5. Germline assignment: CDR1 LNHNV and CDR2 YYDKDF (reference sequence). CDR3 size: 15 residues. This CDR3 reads CATSRDREGLYEQYF. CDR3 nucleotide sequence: TGTGCCACCAGCAGAGATAGGGAGGGTCTCTACGAGCAGTACTTC.

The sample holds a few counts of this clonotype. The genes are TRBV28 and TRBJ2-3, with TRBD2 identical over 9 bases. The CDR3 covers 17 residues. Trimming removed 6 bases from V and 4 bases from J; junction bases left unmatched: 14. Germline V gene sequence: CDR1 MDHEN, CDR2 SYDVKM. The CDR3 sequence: CASRSPPGTSFADTQYF. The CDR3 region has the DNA TGTGCCAGCAGGAGCCCCCCGGGGACTAGCTTCGCAGATACGCAGTATTTT.